Listed below are T cell receptor beta chains from one sample, sequenced in a study of T cells expressing NK-cell markers. From the 5' RACE reads, TCRdb lists one entry per CDR3 protein and no DNA. This sample contains roughly 350,000 distinct CDR3 sequences. The sequencing sample was made of blood T cells: a sorted CD56 or NKG2C T cell subset, CD4+ or CD8+ T cells, or bulk PBMC T cells (not recorded which). These receptors came from a man aged 18 to 70 in good health. Both conserved end residues are part of each CDR3. Fields, in order: V gene, J gene, CDR3 protein.

TRBV10-3	TRBJ1-6	CAISARGADYNSPLHF
TRBV28	TRBJ2-4	CASSLVKFGIQYF
TRBV6-1	TRBJ2-3	CASSVGRTQYF
TRBV3-1	TRBJ2-3	CASSQELAGTYTQYF
TRBV20-1	TRBJ2-3	CSARDSGGRTDTQYF
TRBV7-2	TRBJ1-1	CASSRGQGDNTEAFF
TRBV20-1	TRBJ1-4	CSAKVSEPTNGKLFF
TRBV11-2	TRBJ2-1	CASSPNGVDNEQFF
TRBV28	TRBJ1-2	CASSINYGYTF
TRBV5-1	TRBJ2-7	CASSLTGQGQIYEQYF
TRBV5-6	TRBJ2-1	CASSPPPGLAYNEQFF
TRBV21-1	TRBJ1-3	CASSKLRDRGPTTSGNTIYF
TRBV7-9	TRBJ2-7	CASSSPGTGAYEQYF
TRBV20-1	TRBJ2-5	CSAAIAETQYF
TRBV12-3/TRBV12-4	TRBJ2-5	CASRPPGLAGVLDLETQYF
TRBV5-1	TRBJ2-7	CASSQGWGANSYEQYF
TRBV7-8	TRBJ2-1	CASSLTLAVLSRNEQFF
TRBV6-4	TRBJ1-5	CASSARREGVKHF
TRBV20-1	TRBJ2-1	CSARSSGGPSSYNEQFF
TRBV2	TRBJ2-7	CASSSQDRGLGEQYF
TRBV11-2	TRBJ2-5	CASSLGLRTEETQYF
TRBV11-1	TRBJ2-1	CASSASSLLAGGTYNEQFF
TRBV7-9	TRBJ2-3	CASSQGASGPDTQYF
TRBV7-2	TRBJ1-1	CASSLARPVPTRTEAFF
TRBV5-1	TRBJ2-4	CASSMYTGLAGVLAKNIQYF
TRBV5-1	TRBJ2-3	CASGQGGDTQYF
TRBV14	TRBJ2-3	CASSLTRQLDTQYF
TRBV7-2	TRBJ2-5	CASSLAGPRGGWETQYF
TRBV2	TRBJ2-3	CASSEGRIPDTQYF
TRBV6-6	TRBJ2-7	CASTGQNYEQYF
TRBV20-1	TRBJ2-5	CSTNDQVTQETQYF
TRBV6-1	TRBJ2-7	CASSEAGTAFHYEQYF
TRBV6-1	TRBJ2-2	CASSIPGQGWGELFF
TRBV5-1	TRBJ1-2	CASSRAGVYYGYTF
TRBV4-2	TRBJ2-1	CASSQDAVGREQFF
TRBV12-3/TRBV12-4	TRBJ2-7	CASRSAGTEYEQYF
TRBV7-2	TRBJ2-1	CASSLDRGNEQFF
TRBV7-9	TRBJ1-4	CASSLGQGGFREKLFF
TRBV5-6	TRBJ2-3	CASSYLGDWAGSTDTQYF
TRBV25-1	TRBJ2-3	CASSATPSTDTQYF
TRBV3-1	TRBJ1-1	CASSQVTSTEAFF